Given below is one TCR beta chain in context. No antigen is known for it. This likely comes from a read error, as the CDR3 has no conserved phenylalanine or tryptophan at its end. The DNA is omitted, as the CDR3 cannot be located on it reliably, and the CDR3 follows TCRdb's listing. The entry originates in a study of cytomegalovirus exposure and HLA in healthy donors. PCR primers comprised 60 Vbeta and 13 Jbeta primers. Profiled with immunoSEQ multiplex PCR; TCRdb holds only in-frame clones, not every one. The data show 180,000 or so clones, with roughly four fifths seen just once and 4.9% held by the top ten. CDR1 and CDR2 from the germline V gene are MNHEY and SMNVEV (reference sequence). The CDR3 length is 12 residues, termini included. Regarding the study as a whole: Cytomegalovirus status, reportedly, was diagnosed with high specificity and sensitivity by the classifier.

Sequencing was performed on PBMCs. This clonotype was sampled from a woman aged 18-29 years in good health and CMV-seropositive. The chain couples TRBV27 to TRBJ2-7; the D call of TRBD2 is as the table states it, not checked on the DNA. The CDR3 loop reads CASSNLSVMRSL.